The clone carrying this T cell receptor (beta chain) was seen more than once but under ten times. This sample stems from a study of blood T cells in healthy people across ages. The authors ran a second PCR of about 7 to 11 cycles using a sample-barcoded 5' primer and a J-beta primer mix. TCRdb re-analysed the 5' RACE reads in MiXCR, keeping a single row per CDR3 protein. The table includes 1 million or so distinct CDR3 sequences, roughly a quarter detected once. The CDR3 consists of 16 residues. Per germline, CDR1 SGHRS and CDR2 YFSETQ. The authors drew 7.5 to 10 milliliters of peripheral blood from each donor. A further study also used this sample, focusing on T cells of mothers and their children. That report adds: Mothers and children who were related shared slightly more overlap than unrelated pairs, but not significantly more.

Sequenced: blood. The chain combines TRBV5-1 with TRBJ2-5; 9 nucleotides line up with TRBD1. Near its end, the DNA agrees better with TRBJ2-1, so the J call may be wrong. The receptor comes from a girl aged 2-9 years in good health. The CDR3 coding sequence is TGCGCCAGCAGCTTGGCCCAAGGGACAGGGTACAATGAGCAGTTCTTC. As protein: CASSLAQGTGYNEQFF.